This entry lists 18 T cell receptor beta chains sequenced from one sample in a study of blood T cells in healthy people across ages. Together with a sample-barcoded 5' primer, a J-beta primer mix was included in a second PCR lasting about 6 to 11 cycles. TCRdb used MiXCR to reprocess the 5' RACE reads, holding one entry per CDR3 protein. The repertoire holds 1.2 million to 1.5 million distinct CDR3 sequences, with 42% as singletons. The sample comprised blood. The receptors come from a woman younger than 30 in good health.

Only a few counts were recorded for this clonotype. This chain joins TRBV7-2 and TRBJ2-7; 7 bases line up with TRBD2. The CDR3 extends over 16 amino acids. Germline CDR1 and CDR2: SGHTA and FQGNSA. V lost 4 bases, J lost 3 bases, and 12 bases stayed unmatched. CDR3 nucleotides: TGTGCCAGCAGCTCCGGGGGGTGGGCCGACCACTACGAGCAGTACTTC. It codes for CASSSGGWADHYEQYF.

The chain links TRBV5-4 to TRBJ2-3, with 10 bases identical to TRBD2. The germline gives CDR1 SGHNT, CDR2 YYREEE (reference sequence). Unmatched junction bases numbered 8, after V lost 4 bases and J lost 0 bases. CDR3 size: 17 residues. The CDR3 here is CASSGSTSGTSTDTQYF. The CDR3 DNA is TGTGCCAGCAGCGGGTCAACTAGCGGGACAAGCACAGATACGCAGTATTTT.

This rearrangement joins TRBV7-2 to TRBJ2-3; 9 nucleotides align to TRBD1. The CDR3 runs 19 residues. Germline lookup yields CDR1 SGHTA and CDR2 FQGNSA. Trimming took 2 bases from V and 0 from J; bases not matched to a gene: 12. CDR3 in amino acids: CASSLSPLIQGASTDTQYF. CDR3 DNA: TGTGCCAGCAGCTTATCCCCTTTAATACAGGGGGCTAGCACAGATACGCAGTATTTT.

This clonotype was recorded many times. The rearrangement links TRBV29-1 to TRBJ2-7, with D tentatively TRBD2 (5 bases). The CDR3 sequence is 13 residues long. Trimming took 0 bases from V and 2 from J, leaving 8 bases between them. The germline gives CDR1 SQVTM, CDR2 ANQGSEA. This CDR3 is CSVEDPGTYEQYF. CDR3 DNA: TGCAGCGTTGAAGATCCCGGGACCTACGAGCAGTACTTC.

The V gene is TRBV27, the J gene TRBJ2-1; either TRBD1 or TRBD2 may supply D (5 bases each). V was pared by 3 bases and J by 15 bases, with 15 bases between. This CDR3 is built from 12 residues. CDR1 and CDR2 from the germline V gene are MNHEY and SMNVEV (reference sequence). DNA of the CDR3: TGTGCCAGCAGTTTGGGACGGATTGGACTGTTCTTC. As protein: CASSLGRIGLFF.

The chain combines TRBV6-1 with TRBJ2-1; D perhaps matches TRBD2 (6 bases). V was cut by 6 bases and J by 8 bases, with 17 bases left in between. The CDR3 has 14 amino acids. The germline V gene encodes CDR1 MNHNS and CDR2 SASEGT. Here the CDR3 DNA reads TGTGCCAGCAGGAGGGGCGGGGCAGGCGATGAGCAGTTCTTC. Amino acids: CASRRGGAGDEQFF.

This clonotype has more than one count but fewer than ten. The genes are TRBV5-1 and TRBJ1-1; D unresolved. Germline loops: CDR1 SGHRS, CDR2 YFSETQ. Deletions cut 3 bases from V and 1 base from J, with 10 bases between. This CDR3 spans 14 amino acids. The CDR3 DNA is TGCGCCAGCAGCTCCCTTTGGCCGAACACTGAAGCTTTCTTT. Translated, it gives CASSSLWPNTEAFF.

This sequence joins TRBV28 and TRBJ1-2, with a possible D match to TRBD1 (5 bases). Looked up from germline, CDR1 is MDHEN and CDR2 is SYDVKM. The CDR3 has 17 residues. Trimming pared 6 bases from V and 0 bases from J, leaving 20 bases between. CDR3 sequence: CASSRGGVWGANYGYTF. The CDR3 DNA follows: TGTGCCAGCAGCCGGGGCGGGGTCTGGGGGGCTAACTATGGCTACACCTTC.

This clonotype was counted only a few times. The CDR3 DNA reads TGTGCCACCAGCAGCCTGACTAGCACGGACATTCAGTACTTC. Its protein product is CATSSLTSTDIQYF. The chain combines TRBV15 with TRBJ2-4, with 7 bases lining up with TRBD2. Germline V gene data show CDR1 as LNHNV and CDR2 as YYDKDF (reference sequence). With V trimmed by 3 bases and J by 8 bases, 7 bases remained unmatched. The CDR3 contains 14 residues.

This clonotype showed up just a few times. The V and J genes are TRBV20-1 and TRBJ2-1; no clear D. Germline CDR1 DFQATT, CDR2 SNEGSKA (reference sequence). This CDR3 comprises 12 residues. V lost 2 bases and J 5 bases, leaving 7 bases between the germline ends. CDR3 loop: CSARQTDNEQFF. The CDR3 DNA follows: TGCAGTGCTAGACAAACAGACAATGAGCAGTTCTTC.

This clonotype was recorded a few times. A much larger clone sits a single nucleotide away, making a read error possible. The chain has TRBV3-1 and TRBJ1-1; a possible D gene is TRBD1 (5 bases). Per germline, CDR1 LGHDT and CDR2 YNNKEL (reference sequence). This CDR3 spans 13 amino acids. With 3 bases removed from V and 1 base from J, the gap between germline ends came to 6 bases. CDR3 in amino acids: CASSHQGNTEAFF. The CDR3 bases are TGTGCCAGCAGCCATCAGGGGAACACTGAAGCTTTCTTT.

This rearrangement joins TRBV6-1 to TRBJ1-1; the D gene is possibly TRBD1 (5 bases). The V gene's germline CDR1 is MNHNS and CDR2 SASEGT. The V end was cut by 7 bases, the J end by 3 bases, with 12 bases between. The CDR3 consists of 13 residues. CDR3 nucleotides: TGTGCCAGCAACCTGGGGGATGACACTGAAGCTTTCTTT. It codes for CASNLGDDTEAFF.

This chain connects TRBV28 to TRBJ2-1; no definite D call. CDR1 is MDHEN, CDR2 SYDVKM, per germline. Between the trimmed V and J ends, which lost 2 bases and 10 bases, there was a span of 15 bases. The CDR3 totals 14 residues. CDR3 bases: TGTGCCAGCAGTTTAGAATCGTGGGCTGGGGAGCAGTTCTTC. Translating gives CASSLESWAGEQFF.

In its sample, this clonotype was seen a few times. V and J are TRBV28 and TRBJ1-4, with D hard to call. The CDR3 has 13 residues. CDR1 is MDHEN and CDR2 is SYDVKM in the germline V gene. Deletions cut 4 bases from V and 7 bases from J, with 10 bases between. This CDR3 reads CASSSVPIEKLFF. CDR3 sequence (DNA): TGTGCCAGCAGTTCCGTTCCTATTGAAAAACTGTTTTTT. Full variable domain (outside the CDR3, taken from reference TRBV28 and TRBJ1-4): DVKVTQSSRYLVKRTGEKVFLECVQDMDHENMFWYRQDPGLGLRLIYFSYDVKMKEKGDIPEGYSVSREKKERFSLILESASTNQTSMYLCASSSVPIEKLFFGSGTQLSVL.

This clonotype was seen only a few times. This chain uses TRBV2 with TRBJ1-2; TRBD1 matches 7 bases. This CDR3 has 13 residues. J gave up 7 bases and V 5 bases, and 7 bases lay outside the gene matches. CDR1 is SNHLY, CDR2 FYNNEI, per germline. The CDR3 region is CASSWVGGVGYTF. The CDR3 DNA sequence: TGTGCCAGCAGTTGGGTAGGGGGCGTTGGCTACACCTTC.

This clonotype was found a few times. The rearrangement joins TRBV4-1 to TRBJ2-4; D ambiguous. The CDR3 length is 18 residues. CDR1 and CDR2 from the germline V gene are MGHRA and YSYEKL. Trimming shortened V by 3 bases and J by 0 bases, and 18 bases separated the two germline ends. As DNA, the CDR3 is TGCGCCAGCAGCCATTCCCTACTCCACACAGTAGCCAAAAACATTCAGTACTTC. Its translation is CASSHSLLHTVAKNIQYF.

About this clonotype: Being one base from a much bigger clone, this may be a read error. The chain couples TRBV12-3 or TRBV12-4 to TRBJ2-6; D is unclear. The CDR3 is made up of 15 amino acids. V was clipped by 8 bases and J by 3 bases, with 14 bases between them. In DNA form, the CDR3 reads TGTGCCAGCGGTCTCCCCCCCCTTGGGGCCAACGTCCTGACTTTC. Protein product: CASGLPPLGANVLTF.

The chain couples TRBV29-1 to TRBJ2-3, with 11 positions matching TRBD1. Germline V gene sequence: CDR1 SQVTM, CDR2 ANQGSEA. The CDR3 has 14 amino acids. V shed 6 bases and J 4 bases; nucleotides not matched to a gene: 6. The CDR3 loop reads CSVGQGAWADTQYF. In nucleotides, the CDR3 is TGCAGCGTCGGACAGGGGGCTTGGGCAGATACGCAGTATTTT.